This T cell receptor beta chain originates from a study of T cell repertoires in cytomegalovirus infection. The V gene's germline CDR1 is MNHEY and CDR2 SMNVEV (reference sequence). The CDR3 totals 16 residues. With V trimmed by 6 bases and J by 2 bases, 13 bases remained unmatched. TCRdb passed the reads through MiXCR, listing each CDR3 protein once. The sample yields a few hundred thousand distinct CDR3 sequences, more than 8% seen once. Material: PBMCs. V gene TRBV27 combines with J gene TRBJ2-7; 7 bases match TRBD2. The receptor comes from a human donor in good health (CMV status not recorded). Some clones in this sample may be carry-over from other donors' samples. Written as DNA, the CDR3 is TGTGCCAGCAGACGGTTGGCGGGGGTCTGGGCCTACGAGCAGTACTTC. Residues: CASRRLAGVWAYEQYF.